Listed below are T cell receptor beta chains from one sample, sequenced in a study of neoadjuvant nivolumab and ipilimumab in lung cancer. Assay used: immunoSEQ multiplex PCR; TCRdb lists only in-frame clones, some missing. The table lists 40,000 to 60,000 clones, around 89% of them singletons. The specimen comprised blood, sampled before neoadjuvant nivolumab, alone or with ipilimumab. The receptors here all came from an adult with non-small cell lung cancer. Some clones in this sample may be carry-over from other donors' samples. The CDR3 runs from the conserved cysteine through the conserved F or W. The D gene is left open where the match is weak. Rows give clone size only sometimes, using once, few, many, or a class for an expanded clone.

V	D	J	size	DNA	CDR3
TRBV4-3	TRBD1	TRBJ2-2	-	TGCGCCAGCAGCCCGACAGGGTTGCGTAACACCGGGGAGCTGTTTTTT	CASSPTGLRNTGELFF
TRBV14	TRBD1	TRBJ2-7	-	TGTGCCAGCAGCCTGGACAGGGGGCGAAACGAGCAGTACTTC	CASSLDRGRNEQYF
TRBV4-3	-	TRBJ2-2	few	TGCGCCAGCAGCCCTAAGCGGGTGACGAACACCGGGGAGCTGTTTTTT	CASSPKRVTNTGELFF
TRBV5-1	TRBD1	TRBJ2-3	-	TGCGCCAGCAGCCGGACAGGAACCACAGATACGCAGTATTTT	CASSRTGTTDTQYF
TRBV2	-	TRBJ2-7	-	TGTGCCAGCACCCCCTCGGTCGCCTCCTACGAGCAGTACTTC	CASTPSVASYEQYF
TRBV11-3	-	TRBJ2-3	-	TGTGCCAGCAGCGAAGGTTTGGGGCTCAGGAGCCCAAGCACAGATACGCAGTATTTT	CASSEGLGLRSPSTDTQYF
TRBV20-1	-	TRBJ2-1	-	TGCAGGGGGGGAGGGGGTGAGCAGTTCTTC	CRGGGGEQFF
TRBV5-1	-	TRBJ2-1	-	TGCGCCAGCAGCTTGGTGGGAGCAGAAGGCAATGAGCAGTTCTTC	CASSLVGAEGNEQFF
TRBV6-4	-	TRBJ2-1	-	TGTGCCAGCGGGGACACCCTGGAGGGTGAGCAGTTCTTC	CASGDTLEGEQFF
TRBV7-9	TRBD1	TRBJ2-7	-	TGTGCCAGCAGCTTACGGACAGGGGGCGCCTTATACGAGCAGTACTTC	CASSLRTGGALYEQYF
TRBV4-3	-	TRBJ1-1	-	TGCGCCAGCAGCCAAGATTCCAGAATCACTGAAGCTTTCTTT	CASSQDSRITEAFF
TRBV19	TRBD1	TRBJ1-4	few	TGTGCCACCAACAGGGGGCAGGAGGAAAAACTGTTTTTT	CATNRGQEEKLFF
TRBV29-1	TRBD2	TRBJ2-1	-	TGCAGCGTCAGACTAGCGGGAGGGCCACGCGAGCAGTTCTTC	CSVRLAGGPREQFF
TRBV5-6	TRBD1	TRBJ1-2	once	TGTGCCAGCAGCTCTGGGACAGGGGGAGACTATGGCTACACCTTC	CASSSGTGGDYGYTF
TRBV6-6	-	TRBJ1-1	-	TGTGCCAGCAGTTACAGTAGTTCGGGCCGTGAAGCTTTCTTT	CASSYSSSGREAFF
TRBV19	-	TRBJ2-3	-	TGTGCCAGTAGTAAAATCACAGATACGCAGTATTTT	CASSKITDTQYF
TRBV9	TRBD2	TRBJ2-7	once	TGTGCCAGCAGCGTCGGTTCTAGCGGGAGGTCCTACGAGCAGTACTTC	CASSVGSSGRSYEQYF
TRBV27	TRBD2	TRBJ2-7	-	TGTGCCAGCACCCCAGGCTACGGGAGGGAGCAGTACTTC	CASTPGYGREQYF